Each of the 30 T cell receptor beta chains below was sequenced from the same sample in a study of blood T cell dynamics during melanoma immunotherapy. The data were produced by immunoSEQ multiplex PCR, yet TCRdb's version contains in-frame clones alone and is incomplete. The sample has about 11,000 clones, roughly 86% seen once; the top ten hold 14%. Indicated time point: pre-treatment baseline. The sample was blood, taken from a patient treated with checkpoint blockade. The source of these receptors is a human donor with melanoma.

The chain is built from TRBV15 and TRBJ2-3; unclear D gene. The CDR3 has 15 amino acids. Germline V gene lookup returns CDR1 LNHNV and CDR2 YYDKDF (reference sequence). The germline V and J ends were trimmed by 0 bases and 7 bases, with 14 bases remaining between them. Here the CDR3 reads CATSRDVGARNTQYF. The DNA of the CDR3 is TGTGCCACCAGCAGAGATGTTGGAGCCAGGAATACGCAGTATTTT.

The CDR3 nucleotides are TGTGCCAGCAGCTTAGCGGTCTTTTCGAGCACAGATACGCAGTATTTT. It encodes CASSLAVFSSTDTQYF. The chain is built from TRBV7-9 and TRBJ2-3, with D uncertain. The CDR3 sequence is 16 residues long. Germline V gene lookup returns CDR1 SEHNR and CDR2 FQNEAQ (reference sequence). V lost 0 bases, J lost 0 bases, and 10 bases lay in between.

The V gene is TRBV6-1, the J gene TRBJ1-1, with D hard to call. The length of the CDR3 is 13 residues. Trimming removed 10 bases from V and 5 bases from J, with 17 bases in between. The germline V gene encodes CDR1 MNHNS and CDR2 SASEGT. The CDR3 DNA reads TGTGCCACCGAATGGGCAGGAGGAACTGAAGCTTTCTTT. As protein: CATEWAGGTEAFF.

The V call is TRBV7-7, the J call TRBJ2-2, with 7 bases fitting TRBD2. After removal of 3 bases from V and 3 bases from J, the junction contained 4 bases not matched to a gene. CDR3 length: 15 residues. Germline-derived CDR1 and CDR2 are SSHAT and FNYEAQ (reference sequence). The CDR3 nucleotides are TGTGCCAGCAGCTTTGGGGCGGGGGACACCGGGGAGCTGTTTTTT. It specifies CASSFGAGDTGELFF. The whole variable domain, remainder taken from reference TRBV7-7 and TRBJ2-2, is GAGVSQSPRYKVTKRGQDVTLRCDPISSHATLYWYQQALGQGPEFLTYFNYEAQPDKSGLPSDRFSAERPEGSISTLTIQRTEQRDSAMYRCASSFGAGDTGELFFGEGSRLTVL.

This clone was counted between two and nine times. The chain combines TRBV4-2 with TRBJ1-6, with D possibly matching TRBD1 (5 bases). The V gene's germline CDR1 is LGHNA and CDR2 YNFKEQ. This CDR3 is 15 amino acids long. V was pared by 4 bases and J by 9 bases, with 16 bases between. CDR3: CASSPGGDGGSPLHF. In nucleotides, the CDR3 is TGTGCCAGCAGCCCCGGTGGGGACGGGGGTTCACCCCTCCACTTT.

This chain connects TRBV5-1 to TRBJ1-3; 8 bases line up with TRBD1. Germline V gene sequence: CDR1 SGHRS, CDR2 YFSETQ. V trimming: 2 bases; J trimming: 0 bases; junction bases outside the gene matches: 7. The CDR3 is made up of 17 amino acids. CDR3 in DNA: TGCGCCAGCAGCTTTGGACAGGGTTTGGGCTCTGGAAACACCATATATTTT. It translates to CASSFGQGLGSGNTIYF.

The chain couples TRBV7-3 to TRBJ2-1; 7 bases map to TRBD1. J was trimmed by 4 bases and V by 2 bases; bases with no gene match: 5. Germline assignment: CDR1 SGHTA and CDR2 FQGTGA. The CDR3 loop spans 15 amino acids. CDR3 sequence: CASSLSGTDYNEQFF. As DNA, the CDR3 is TGTGCCAGCAGCTTATCGGGGACAGATTACAATGAGCAGTTCTTC.

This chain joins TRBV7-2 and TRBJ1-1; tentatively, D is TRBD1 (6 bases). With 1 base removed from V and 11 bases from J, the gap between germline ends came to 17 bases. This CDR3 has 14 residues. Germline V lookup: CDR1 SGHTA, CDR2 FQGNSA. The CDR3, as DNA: TGTGCCAGCAGCTTAGGAGGGGGGACTACGAAGGCTTTCTTT. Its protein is CASSLGGGTTKAFF.

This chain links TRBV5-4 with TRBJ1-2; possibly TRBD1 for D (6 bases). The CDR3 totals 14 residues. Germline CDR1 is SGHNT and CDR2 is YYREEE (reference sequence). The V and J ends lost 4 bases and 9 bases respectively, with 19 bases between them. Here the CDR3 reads CASSAGTFDGSYTF. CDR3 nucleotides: TGTGCCAGCAGCGCCGGGACATTCGATGGAAGCTACACCTTC.

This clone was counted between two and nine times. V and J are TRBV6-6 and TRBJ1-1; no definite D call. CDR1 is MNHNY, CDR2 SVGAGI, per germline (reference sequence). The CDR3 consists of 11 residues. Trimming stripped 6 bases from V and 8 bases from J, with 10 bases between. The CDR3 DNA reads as TGTGCCAGCAGCTTGGAGGTCGAAGCTTTCTTT. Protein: CASSLEVEAFF.

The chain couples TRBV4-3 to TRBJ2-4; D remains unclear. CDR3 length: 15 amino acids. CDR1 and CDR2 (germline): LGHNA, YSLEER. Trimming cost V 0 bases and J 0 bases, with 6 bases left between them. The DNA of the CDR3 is TGCGCCAGCAGCCAAGATCCCGGAGCCAAAAACATTCAGTACTTC. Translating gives CASSQDPGAKNIQYF.

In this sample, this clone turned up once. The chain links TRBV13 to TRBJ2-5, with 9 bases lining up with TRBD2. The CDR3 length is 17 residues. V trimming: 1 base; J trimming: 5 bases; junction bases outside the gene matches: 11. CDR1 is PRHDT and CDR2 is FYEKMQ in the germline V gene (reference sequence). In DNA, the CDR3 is TGTGCCAGCAGCTTAGCCCCCCTAGCGGGGAAAGGGGAGACCCAGTACTTC. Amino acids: CASSLAPLAGKGETQYF.

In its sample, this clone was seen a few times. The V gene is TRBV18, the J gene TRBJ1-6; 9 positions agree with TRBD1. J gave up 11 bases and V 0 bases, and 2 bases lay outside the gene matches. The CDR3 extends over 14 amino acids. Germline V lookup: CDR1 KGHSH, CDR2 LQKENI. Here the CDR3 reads CASSPPGQGTPLHF. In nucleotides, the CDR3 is TGTGCCAGCTCACCACCGGGACAGGGAACACCCCTCCACTTT. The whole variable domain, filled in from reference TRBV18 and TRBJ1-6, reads NAGVMQNPRHLVRRRGQEARLRCSPMKGHSHVYWYRQLPEEGLKFMVYLQKENIIDESGMPKERFSAEFPKEGPSILRIQQVVRGDSAAYFCASSPPGQGTPLHFGNGTRLTVT.

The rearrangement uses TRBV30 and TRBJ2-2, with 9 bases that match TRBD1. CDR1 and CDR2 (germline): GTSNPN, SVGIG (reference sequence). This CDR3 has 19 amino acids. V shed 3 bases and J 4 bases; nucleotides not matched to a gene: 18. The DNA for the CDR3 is TGTGCCTGGAGATCCAGATTATACCCGGGACAGGGAACCACCGGGGAGCTGTTTTTT. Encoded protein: CAWRSRLYPGQGTTGELFF.

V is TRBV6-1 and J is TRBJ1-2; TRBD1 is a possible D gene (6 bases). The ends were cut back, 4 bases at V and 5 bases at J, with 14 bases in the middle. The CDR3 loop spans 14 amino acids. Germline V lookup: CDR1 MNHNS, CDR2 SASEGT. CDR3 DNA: TGTGCCAGCAGTGTCTCGGGACAAGCATATGGCTACACCTTC. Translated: CASSVSGQAYGYTF.

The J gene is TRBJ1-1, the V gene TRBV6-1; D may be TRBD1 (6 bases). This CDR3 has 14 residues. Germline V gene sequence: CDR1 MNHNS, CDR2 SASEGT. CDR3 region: CAADVGAGNTEAFF. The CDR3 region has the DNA TGTGCTGCCGACGTGGGGGCAGGGAACACTGAAGCTTTCTTT.

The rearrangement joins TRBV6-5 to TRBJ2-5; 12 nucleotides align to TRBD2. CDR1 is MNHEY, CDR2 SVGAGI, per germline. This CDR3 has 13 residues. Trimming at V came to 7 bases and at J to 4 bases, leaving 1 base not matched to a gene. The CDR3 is CASKGLAGETQYF. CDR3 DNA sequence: TGTGCCAGCAAGGGACTAGCGGGAGAGACCCAGTACTTC.

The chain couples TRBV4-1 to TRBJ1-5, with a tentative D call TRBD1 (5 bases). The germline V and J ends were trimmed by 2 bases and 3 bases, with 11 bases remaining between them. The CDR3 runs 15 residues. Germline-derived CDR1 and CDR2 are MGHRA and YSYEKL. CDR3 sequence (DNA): TGCGCCAGCAGCCAATATTCAGGGCCCAATCAGCCCCAGCATTTT. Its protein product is CASSQYSGPNQPQHF.

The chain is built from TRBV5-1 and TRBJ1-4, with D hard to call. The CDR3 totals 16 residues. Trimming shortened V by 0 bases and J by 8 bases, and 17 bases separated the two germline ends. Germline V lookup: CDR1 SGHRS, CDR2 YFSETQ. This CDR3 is CASSLGRNWGTEKLFF. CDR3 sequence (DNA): TGCGCCAGCAGCTTGGGGCGAAACTGGGGTACGGAAAAACTGTTTTTT.

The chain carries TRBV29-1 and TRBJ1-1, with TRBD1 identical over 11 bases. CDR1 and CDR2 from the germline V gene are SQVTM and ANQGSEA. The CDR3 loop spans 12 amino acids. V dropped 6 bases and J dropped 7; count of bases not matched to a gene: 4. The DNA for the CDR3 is TGCAGCGTGACGGGACAGGGGGATGAAGCTTTCTTT. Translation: CSVTGQGDEAFF. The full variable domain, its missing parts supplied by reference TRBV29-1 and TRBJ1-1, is SAVISQKPSRDICQRGTSLTIQCQVDSQVTMMFWYRQQPGQSLTLIATANQGSEATYESGFVIDKFPISRPNLTFSTLTVSNMSPEDSSIYLCSVTGQGDEAFFGQGTRLTVV.

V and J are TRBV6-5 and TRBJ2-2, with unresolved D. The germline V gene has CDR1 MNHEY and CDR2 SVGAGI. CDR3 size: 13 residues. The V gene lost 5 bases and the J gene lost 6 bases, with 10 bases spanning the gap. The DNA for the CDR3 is TGTGCCAGCAGTCCCCCGGCGTCCGGGGAGCTGTTTTTT. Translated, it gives CASSPPASGELFF.

Written as DNA, the CDR3 is TGTGCCTGGAGTGAGTGGACAGGGTACCAAGAGACCCAGTACTTC. Protein sequence: CAWSEWTGYQETQYF. The rearrangement links TRBV30 to TRBJ2-5; TRBD1 agrees at 8 bases. V shed 1 base, J shed 0 bases, and the junction held 4 bases outside the gene matches. The length of the CDR3 is 15 residues. Germline CDR1 GTSNPN, CDR2 SVGIG (reference sequence).

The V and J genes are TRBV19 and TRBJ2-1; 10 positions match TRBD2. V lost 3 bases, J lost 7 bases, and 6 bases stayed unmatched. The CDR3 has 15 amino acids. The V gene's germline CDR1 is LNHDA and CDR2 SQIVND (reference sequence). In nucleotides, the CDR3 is TGTGCCAGTAGTATGATAAGCGGGGGGGGAAATGAGCAGTTCTTC. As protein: CASSMISGGGNEQFF.

The chain's CDR3 is CASSRFEGGFTDTQYF. The CDR3 nucleotides are TGTGCCAGCAGCCGGTTCGAGGGAGGCTTCACAGATACGCAGTATTTT. The chain employs TRBV7-9 and TRBJ2-3; D possibly corresponds to TRBD2 (6 bases). The V and J ends lost 5 bases and 2 bases respectively, with 17 bases between them. The CDR3 has 16 residues. The germline gives CDR1 SEHNR, CDR2 FQNEAQ (reference sequence).

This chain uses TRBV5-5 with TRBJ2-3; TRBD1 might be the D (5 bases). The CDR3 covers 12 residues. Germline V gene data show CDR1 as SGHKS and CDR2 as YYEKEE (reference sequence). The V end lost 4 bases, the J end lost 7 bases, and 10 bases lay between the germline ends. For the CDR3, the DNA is TGTGCCAGCAGCGAGGACACCTATACGCAGTATTTT. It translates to CASSEDTYTQYF.

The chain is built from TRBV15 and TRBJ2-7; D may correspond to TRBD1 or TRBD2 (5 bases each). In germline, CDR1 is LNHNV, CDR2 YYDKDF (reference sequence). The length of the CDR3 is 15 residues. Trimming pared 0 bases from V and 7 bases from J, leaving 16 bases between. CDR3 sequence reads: CATSRESQGWGEQYF. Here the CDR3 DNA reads TGTGCCACCAGCAGAGAAAGTCAGGGCTGGGGGGAGCAGTACTTC.

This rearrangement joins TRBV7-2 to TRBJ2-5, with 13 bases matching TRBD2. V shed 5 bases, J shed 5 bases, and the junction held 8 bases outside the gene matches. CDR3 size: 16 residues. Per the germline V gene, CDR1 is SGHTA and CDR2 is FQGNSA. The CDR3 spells CASSLTSGGAWETQYF. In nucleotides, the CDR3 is TGTGCCAGCAGCCTCACTAGCGGGGGGGCCTGGGAGACCCAGTACTTC.

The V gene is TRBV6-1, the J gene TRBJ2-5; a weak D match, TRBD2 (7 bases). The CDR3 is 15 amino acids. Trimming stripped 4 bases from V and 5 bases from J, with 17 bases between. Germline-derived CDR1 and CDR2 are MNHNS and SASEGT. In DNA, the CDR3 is TGTGCCAGCAGTGTATCGGGACTAACAGGGGAGACCCAGTACTTC. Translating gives CASSVSGLTGETQYF.

The CDR3 loop reads CASSYSGDDEQYF. As DNA, the CDR3 is TGTGCCAGCAGTTACTCGGGGGACGACGAGCAGTACTTC. V and J are TRBV6-5 and TRBJ2-7; D could derive from TRBD1 or TRBD2 (5 bases each). Germline V gene lookup returns CDR1 MNHEY and CDR2 SVGAGI. V lost 0 bases and J 5 bases, leaving 8 bases between the germline ends. The CDR3 is made up of 13 amino acids.

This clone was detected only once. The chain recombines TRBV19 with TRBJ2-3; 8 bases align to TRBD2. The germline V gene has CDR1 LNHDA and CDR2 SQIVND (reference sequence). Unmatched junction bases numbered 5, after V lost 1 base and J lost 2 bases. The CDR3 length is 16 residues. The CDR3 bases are TGTGCCAGTAGTATAGGACTAGCGACAATCACAGATACGCAGTATTTT. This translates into CASSIGLATITDTQYF.